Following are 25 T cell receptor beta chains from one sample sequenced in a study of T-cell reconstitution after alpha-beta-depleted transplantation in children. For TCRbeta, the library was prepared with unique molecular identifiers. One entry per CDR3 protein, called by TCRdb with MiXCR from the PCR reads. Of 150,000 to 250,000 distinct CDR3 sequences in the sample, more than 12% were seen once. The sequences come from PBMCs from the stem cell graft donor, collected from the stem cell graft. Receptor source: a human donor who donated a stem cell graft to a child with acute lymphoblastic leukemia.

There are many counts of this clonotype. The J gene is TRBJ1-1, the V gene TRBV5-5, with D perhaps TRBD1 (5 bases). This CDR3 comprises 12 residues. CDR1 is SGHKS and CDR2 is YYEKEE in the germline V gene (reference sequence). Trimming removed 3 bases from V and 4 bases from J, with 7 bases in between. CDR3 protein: CASSWGTTEAFF. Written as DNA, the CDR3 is TGTGCCAGCAGCTGGGGGACCACTGAAGCTTTCTTT. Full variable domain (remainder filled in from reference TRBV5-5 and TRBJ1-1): DAGVTQSPTHLIKTRGQQVTLRCSPISGHKSVSWYQQVLGQGPQFIFQYYEKEERGRGNFPDRFSARQFPNYSSELNVNALLLGDSALYLCASSWGTTEAFFGQGTRLTVV.

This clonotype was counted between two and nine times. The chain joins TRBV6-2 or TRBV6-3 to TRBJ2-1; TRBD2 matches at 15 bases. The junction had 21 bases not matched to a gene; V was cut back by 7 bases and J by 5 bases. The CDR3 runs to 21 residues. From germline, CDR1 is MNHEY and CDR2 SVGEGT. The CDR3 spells CASIPPAYRGLAGGRHNEQFF. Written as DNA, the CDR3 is TGTGCCAGCATTCCCCCAGCATATAGGGGACTAGCGGGAGGTCGCCACAATGAGCAGTTCTTC.

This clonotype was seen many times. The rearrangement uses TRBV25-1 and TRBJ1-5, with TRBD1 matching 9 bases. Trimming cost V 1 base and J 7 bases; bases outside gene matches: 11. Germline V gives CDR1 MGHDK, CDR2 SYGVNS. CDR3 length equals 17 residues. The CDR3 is CASSESGGQGGGQPQHF. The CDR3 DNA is TGTGCCAGCAGTGAATCCGGGGGACAGGGTGGAGGCCAGCCCCAGCATTTT.

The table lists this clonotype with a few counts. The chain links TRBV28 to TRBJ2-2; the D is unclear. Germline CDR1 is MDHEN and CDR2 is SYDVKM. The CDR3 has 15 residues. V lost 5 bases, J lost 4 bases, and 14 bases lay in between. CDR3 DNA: TGTGCCAGCAGTCTACGTGGCCTTCTCACCGGGGAGCTGTTTTTT. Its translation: CASSLRGLLTGELFF.

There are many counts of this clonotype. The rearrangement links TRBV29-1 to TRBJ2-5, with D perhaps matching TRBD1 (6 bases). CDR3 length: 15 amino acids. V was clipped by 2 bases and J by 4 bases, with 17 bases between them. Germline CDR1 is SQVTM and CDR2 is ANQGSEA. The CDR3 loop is CSVEPLQGSRETQYF. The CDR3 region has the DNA TGCAGCGTTGAACCCCTCCAGGGGAGTCGAGAGACCCAGTACTTC. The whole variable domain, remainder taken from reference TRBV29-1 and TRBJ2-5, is SAVISQKPSRDICQRGTSLTIQCQVDSQVTMMFWYRQQPGQSLTLIATANQGSEATYESGFVIDKFPISRPNLTFSTLTVSNMSPEDSSIYLCSVEPLQGSRETQYFGPGTRLLVL.

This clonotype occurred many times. The CDR3 DNA sequence: TGTGCCACCGAGAGACAGCACGATAATTCACCCCTCCACTTT. It is translated as CATERQHDNSPLHF. The rearrangement links TRBV6-2 or TRBV6-3 to TRBJ1-6; possible D gene TRBD1, 5 bases. There are 14 residues in the CDR3. V shed 10 bases and J shed 5 bases, with 15 bases lying between them. Germline lookup yields CDR1 MNHEY and CDR2 SVGEGT.

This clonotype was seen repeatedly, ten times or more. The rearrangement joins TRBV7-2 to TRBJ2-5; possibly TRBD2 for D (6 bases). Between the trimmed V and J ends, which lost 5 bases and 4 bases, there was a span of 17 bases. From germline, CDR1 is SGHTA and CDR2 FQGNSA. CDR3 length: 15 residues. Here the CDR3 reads CASSLRLERRETQYF. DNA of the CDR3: TGTGCCAGCAGCCTGCGACTAGAAAGGAGAGAGACCCAGTACTTC.

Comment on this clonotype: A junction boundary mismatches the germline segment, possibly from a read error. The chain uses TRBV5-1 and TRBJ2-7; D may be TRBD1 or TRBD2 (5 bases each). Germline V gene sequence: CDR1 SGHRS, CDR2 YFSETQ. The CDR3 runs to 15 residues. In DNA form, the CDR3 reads TGCGCCAGCGGCTTACTACCGGGGCCGGTTGACGAGCAGTACTTC. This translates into CASGLLPGPVDEQYF.

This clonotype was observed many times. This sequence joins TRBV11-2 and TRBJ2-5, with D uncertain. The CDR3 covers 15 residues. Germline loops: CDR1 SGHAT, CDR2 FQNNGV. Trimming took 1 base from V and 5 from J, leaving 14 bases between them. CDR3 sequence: CASSLGPDGPETQYF. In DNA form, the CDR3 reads TGTGCCAGCAGCTTAGGGCCAGATGGCCCGGAGACCCAGTACTTC. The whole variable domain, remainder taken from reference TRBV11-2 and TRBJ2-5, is EAGVAQSPRYKIIEKRQSVAFWCNPISGHATLYWYQQILGQGPKLLIQFQNNGVVDDSQLPKDRFSAERLKGVDSTLKIQPAKLEDSAVYLCASSLGPDGPETQYFGPGTRLLVL.

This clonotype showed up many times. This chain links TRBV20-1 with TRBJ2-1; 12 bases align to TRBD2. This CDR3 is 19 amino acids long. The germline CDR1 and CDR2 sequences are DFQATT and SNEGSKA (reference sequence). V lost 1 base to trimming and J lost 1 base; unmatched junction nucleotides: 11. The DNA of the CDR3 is TGCAGTGCTAGAGCTCTACCGCAGACTAGCGGGGGTTCCTACAATGAGCAGTTCTTC. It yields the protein CSARALPQTSGGSYNEQFF.

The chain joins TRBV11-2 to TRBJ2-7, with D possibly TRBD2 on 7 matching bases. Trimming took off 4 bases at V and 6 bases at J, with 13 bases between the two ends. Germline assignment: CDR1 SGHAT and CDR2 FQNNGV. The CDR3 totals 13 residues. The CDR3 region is CASSSLGGAEQYF. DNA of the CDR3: TGTGCCAGCAGCTCCCTAGGGGGGGCCGAGCAGTACTTC.

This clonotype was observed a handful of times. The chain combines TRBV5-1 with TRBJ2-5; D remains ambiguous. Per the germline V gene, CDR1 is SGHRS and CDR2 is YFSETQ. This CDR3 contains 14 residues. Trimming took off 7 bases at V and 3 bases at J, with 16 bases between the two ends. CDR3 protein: CASGPDSTKETQYF. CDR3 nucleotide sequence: TGCGCCAGCGGCCCAGACTCTACTAAAGAGACCCAGTACTTC.

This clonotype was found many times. The CDR3 DNA reads as TGTGCCAGCAGCTCCTCGGGACACCTCTACGAGCAGTACTTC. It translates to CASSSSGHLYEQYF. The J gene is TRBJ2-7, the V gene TRBV7-9, with a possible D match to TRBD1 (6 bases). Trimming stripped 4 bases from V and 3 bases from J, with 13 bases between. CDR1 is SEHNR and CDR2 is FQNEAQ in the germline V gene (reference sequence). This CDR3 has 14 amino acids.

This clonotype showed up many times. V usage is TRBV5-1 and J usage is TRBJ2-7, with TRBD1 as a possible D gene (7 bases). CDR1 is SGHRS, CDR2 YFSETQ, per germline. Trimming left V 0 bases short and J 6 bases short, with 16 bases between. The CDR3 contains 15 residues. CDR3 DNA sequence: TGCGCCAGCAGCTTGGAAGCGACAGGGCGGGGCGAGCAGTACTTC. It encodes CASSLEATGRGEQYF.

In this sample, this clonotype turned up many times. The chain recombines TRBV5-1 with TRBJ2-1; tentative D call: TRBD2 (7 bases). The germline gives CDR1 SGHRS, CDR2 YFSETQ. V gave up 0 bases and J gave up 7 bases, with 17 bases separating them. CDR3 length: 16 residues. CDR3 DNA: TGCGCCAGCAGCTTGGGTGCCGGGGGGCGCATGAATGAGCAGTTCTTC. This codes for CASSLGAGGRMNEQFF.

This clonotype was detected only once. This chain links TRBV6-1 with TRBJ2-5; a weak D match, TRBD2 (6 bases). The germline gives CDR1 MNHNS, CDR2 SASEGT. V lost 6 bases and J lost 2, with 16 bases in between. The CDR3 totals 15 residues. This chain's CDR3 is CASRFRIAAQETQYF. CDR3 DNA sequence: TGTGCCAGCAGGTTCAGAATAGCGGCGCAAGAGACCCAGTACTTC.

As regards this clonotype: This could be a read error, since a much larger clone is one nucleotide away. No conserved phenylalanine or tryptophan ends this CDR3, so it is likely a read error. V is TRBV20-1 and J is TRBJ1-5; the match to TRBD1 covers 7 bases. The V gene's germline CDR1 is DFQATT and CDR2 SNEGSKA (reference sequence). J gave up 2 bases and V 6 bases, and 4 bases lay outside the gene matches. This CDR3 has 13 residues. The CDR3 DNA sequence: TGCAGTGCCCTTGACAGGGGCAATCAGCCCCAGCATCTT. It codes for CSALDRGNQPQHL.

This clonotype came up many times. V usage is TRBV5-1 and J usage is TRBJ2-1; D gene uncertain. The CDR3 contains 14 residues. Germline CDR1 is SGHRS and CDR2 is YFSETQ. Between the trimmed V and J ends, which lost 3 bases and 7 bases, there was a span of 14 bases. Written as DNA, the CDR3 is TGCGCCAGCAGCTCTTTGGCGGCTCGTAATGAGCAGTTCTTC. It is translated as CASSSLAARNEQFF.

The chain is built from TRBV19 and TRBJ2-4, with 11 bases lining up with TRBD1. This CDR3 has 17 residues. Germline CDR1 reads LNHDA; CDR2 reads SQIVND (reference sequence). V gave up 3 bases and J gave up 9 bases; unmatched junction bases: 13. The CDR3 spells CASSMSLGGTGGAIQYF. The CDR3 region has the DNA TGTGCCAGTAGTATGTCGCTAGGCGGGACAGGGGGAGCCATTCAGTACTTC.

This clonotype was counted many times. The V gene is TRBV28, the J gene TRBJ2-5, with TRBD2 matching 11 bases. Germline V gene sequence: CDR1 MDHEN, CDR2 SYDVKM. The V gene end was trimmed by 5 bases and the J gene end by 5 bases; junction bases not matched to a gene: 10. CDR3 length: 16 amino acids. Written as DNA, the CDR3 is TGTGCCAGCAGTCGCCAGCGACTAGCGGGAATGGAGACCCAGTACTTC. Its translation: CASSRQRLAGMETQYF.

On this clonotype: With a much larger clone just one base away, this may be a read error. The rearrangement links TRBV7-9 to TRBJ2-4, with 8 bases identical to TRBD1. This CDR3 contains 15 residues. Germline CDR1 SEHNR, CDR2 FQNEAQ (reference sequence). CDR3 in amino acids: CANSLPQGAVVIQYF. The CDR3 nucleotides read TGTGCCAACAGCTTACCTCAGGGGGCCGTAGTCATTCAGTACTTC.

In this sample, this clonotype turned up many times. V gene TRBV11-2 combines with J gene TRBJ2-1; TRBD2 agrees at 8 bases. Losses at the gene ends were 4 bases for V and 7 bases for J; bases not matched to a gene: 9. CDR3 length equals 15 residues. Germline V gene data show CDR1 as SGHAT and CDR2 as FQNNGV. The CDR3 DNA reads TGTGCCAGCAGCTCTCCGGGACTAGGTCGGAATGAGCAGTTCTTC. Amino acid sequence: CASSSPGLGRNEQFF.

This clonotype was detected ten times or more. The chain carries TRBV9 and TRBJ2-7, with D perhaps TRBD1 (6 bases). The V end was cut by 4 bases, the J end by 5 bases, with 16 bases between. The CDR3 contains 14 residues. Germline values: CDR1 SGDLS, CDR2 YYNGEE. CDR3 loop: CASSLTGYFNEQYF. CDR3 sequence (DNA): TGTGCCAGCAGCCTCACAGGGTATTTCAACGAGCAGTACTTC.

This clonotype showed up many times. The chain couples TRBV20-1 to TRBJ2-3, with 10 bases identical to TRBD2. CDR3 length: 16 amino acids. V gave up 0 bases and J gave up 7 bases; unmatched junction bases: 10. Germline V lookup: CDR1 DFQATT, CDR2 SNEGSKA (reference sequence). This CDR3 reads CSAREIGLADSNTQYF. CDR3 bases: TGCAGTGCTAGAGAGATTGGACTAGCGGATTCTAATACGCAGTATTTT.

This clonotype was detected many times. CDR3 DNA sequence: TGCAGTGCTAGATTTTTGGGCAGGGTTCCCTACGAGCAGTACTTC. Amino acid sequence: CSARFLGRVPYEQYF. This chain uses TRBV20-1 with TRBJ2-7; possible D gene TRBD1, 5 bases. The V gene lost 2 bases and the J gene lost 2 bases, with 16 bases spanning the gap. Germline values: CDR1 DFQATT, CDR2 SNEGSKA (reference sequence). The length of the CDR3 is 15 residues.